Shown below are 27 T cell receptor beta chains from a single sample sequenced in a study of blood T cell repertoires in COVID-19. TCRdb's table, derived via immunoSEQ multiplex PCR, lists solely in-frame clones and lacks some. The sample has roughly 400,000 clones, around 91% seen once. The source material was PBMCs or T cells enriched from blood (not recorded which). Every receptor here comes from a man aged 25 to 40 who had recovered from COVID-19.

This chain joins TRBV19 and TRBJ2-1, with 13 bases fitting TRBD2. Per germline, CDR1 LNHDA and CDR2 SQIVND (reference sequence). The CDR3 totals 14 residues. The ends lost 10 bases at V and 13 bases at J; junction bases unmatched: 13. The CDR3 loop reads CATGEGTSGTSQFF. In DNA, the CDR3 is TGTGCCACCGGAGAGGGGACTAGCGGGACAAGTCAGTTCTTC.

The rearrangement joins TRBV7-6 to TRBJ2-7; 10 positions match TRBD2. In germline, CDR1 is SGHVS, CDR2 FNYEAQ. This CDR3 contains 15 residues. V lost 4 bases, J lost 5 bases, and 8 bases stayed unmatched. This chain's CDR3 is CASSSYAGTSDEQYF. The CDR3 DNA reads TGTGCCAGCAGCTCGTACGCCGGGACTAGCGACGAGCAGTACTTC.

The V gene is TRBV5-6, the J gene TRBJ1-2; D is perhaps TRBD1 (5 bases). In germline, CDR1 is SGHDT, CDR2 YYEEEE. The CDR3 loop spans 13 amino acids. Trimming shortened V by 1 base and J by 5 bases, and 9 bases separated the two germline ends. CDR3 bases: TGTGCCAGCAGCTTGAGGCAGGGATATGGCTACACCTTC. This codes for CASSLRQGYGYTF.

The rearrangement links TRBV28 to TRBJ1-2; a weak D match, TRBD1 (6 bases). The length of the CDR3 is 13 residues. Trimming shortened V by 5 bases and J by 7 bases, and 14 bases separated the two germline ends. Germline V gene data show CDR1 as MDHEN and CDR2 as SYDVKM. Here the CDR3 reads CASSPTQGRGYTF. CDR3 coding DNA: TGTGCCAGCAGTCCAACACAGGGCCGTGGCTACACCTTC.

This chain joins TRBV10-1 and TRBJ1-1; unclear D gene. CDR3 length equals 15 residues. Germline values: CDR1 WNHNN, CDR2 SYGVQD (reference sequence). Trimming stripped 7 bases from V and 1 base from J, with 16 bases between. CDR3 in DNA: TGCGCCAGCAACAACCCGCGGGGTTGGAACACTGAAGCTTTCTTT. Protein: CASNNPRGWNTEAFF.

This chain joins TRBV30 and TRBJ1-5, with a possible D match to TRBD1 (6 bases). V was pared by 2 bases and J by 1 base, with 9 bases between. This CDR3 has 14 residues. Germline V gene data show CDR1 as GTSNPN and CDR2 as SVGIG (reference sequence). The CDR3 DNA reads TGTGCCTGGAGTCGGGGGGCCAGCAATCAGCCCCAGCATTTT. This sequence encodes CAWSRGASNQPQHF.

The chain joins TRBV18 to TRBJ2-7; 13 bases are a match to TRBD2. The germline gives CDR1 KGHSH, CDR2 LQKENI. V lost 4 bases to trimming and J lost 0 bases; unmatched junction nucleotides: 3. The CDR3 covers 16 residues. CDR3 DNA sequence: TGTGCCAGCTCACAACTAGCGGGAGGGAGCTCCTACGAGCAGTACTTC. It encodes CASSQLAGGSSYEQYF.

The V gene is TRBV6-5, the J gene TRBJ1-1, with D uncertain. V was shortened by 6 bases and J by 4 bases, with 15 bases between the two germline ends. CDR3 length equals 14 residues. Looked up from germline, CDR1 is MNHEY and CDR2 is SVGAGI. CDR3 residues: CASRAIALSTEAFF. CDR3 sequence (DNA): TGTGCCAGCAGGGCGATAGCCCTTAGCACTGAAGCTTTCTTT.

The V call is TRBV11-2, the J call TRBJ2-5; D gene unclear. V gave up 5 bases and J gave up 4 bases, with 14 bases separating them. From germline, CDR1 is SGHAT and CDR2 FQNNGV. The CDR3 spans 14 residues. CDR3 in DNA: TGTGCCAGCAGCCGATTCGAGCAGGCAGAGACCCAGTACTTC. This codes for CASSRFEQAETQYF.

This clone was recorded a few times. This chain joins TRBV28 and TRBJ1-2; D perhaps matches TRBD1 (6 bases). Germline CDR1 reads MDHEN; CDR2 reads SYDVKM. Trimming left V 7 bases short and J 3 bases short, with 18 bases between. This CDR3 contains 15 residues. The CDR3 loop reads CASIPGQGRYYGYTF. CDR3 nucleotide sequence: TGTGCCAGCATACCTGGGCAGGGGCGTTACTATGGCTACACCTTC.

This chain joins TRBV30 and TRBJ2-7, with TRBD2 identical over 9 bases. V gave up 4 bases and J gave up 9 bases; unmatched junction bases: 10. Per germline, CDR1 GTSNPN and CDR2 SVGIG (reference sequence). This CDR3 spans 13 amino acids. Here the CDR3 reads CAWKGVAGVGQYF. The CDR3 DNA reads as TGTGCCTGGAAAGGGGTAGCGGGAGTGGGGCAGTACTTC.

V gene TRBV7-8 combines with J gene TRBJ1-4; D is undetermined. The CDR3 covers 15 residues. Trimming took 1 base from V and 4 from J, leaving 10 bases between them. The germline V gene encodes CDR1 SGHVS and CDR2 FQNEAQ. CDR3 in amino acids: CASSLVNSINEKLFF. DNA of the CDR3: TGTGCCAGCAGCTTAGTGAACAGCATTAATGAAAAACTGTTTTTT.

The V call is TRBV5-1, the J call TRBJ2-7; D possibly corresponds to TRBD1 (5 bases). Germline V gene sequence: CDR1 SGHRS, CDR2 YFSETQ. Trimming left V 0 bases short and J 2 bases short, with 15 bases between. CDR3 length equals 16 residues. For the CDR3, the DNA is TGCGCCAGCAGCTTGGTGGGCGACAGCCCCACCTACGAGCAGTACTTC. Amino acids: CASSLVGDSPTYEQYF.

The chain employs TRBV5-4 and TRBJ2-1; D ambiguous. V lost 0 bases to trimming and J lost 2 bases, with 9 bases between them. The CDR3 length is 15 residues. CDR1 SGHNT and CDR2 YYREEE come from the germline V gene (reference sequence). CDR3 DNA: TGTGCCAGCAGCTTGGTGGAGACGACCTACAATGAGCAGTTCTTC. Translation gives CASSLVETTYNEQFF.

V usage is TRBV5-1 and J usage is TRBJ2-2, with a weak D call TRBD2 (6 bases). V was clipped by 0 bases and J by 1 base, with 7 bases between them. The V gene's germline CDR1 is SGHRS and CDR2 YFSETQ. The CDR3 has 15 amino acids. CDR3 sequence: CASSLAGGNTGELFF. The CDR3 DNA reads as TGCGCCAGCAGCTTGGCCGGGGGGAACACCGGGGAGCTGTTTTTT.

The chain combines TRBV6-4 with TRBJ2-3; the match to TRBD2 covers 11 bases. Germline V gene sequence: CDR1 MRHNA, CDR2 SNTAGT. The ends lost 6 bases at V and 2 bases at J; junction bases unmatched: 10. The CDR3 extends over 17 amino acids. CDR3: CASSPGLAGPHTDTQYF. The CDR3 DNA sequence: TGTGCCAGCAGCCCCGGACTAGCGGGCCCTCACACAGATACGCAGTATTTT.

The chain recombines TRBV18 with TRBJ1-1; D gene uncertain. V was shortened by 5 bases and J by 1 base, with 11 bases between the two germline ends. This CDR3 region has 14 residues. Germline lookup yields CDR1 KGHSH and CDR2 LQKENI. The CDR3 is CASSGAIRNTEAFF. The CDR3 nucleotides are TGTGCCAGCTCAGGTGCGATTAGGAACACTGAAGCTTTCTTT.

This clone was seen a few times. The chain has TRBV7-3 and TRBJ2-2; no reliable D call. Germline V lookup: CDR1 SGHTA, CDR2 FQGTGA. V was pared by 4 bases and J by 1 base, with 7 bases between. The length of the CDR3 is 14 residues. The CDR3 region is CASSYSRNTGELFF. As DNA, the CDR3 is TGTGCCAGCAGCTATTCTAGGAACACCGGGGAGCTGTTTTTT. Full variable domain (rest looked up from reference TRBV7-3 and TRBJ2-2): GAGVSQTPSNKVTEKGKYVELRCDPISGHTALYWYRQSLGQGPEFLIYFQGTGAADDSGLPNDRFFAVRPEGSVSTLKIQRTERGDSAVYLCASSYSRNTGELFFGEGSRLTVL.

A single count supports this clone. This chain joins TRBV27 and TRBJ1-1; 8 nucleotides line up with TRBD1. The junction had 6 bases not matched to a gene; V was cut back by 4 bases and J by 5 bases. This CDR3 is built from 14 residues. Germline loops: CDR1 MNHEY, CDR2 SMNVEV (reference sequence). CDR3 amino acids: CASSSTWTGTEAFF. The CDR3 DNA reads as TGTGCCAGCAGTTCCACCTGGACAGGGACTGAAGCTTTCTTT.

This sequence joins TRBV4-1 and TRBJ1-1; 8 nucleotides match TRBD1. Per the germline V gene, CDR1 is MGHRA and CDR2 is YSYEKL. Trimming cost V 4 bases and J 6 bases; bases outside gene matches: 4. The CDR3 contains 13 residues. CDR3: CASSRTGLAEAFF. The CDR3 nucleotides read TGCGCCAGCAGCCGGACAGGGTTGGCTGAAGCTTTCTTT.

DNA of the CDR3: TGTGCCAGCGATCTAGCGGGAGGTTTTACCGGGGAGCTGTTTTTT. Protein sequence: CASDLAGGFTGELFF. The chain joins TRBV6-5 to TRBJ2-2, with TRBD2 matching 11 bases. The ends lost 8 bases at V and 5 bases at J; junction bases unmatched: 7. The CDR3 has 15 amino acids. Germline CDR1 is MNHEY and CDR2 is SVGAGI.

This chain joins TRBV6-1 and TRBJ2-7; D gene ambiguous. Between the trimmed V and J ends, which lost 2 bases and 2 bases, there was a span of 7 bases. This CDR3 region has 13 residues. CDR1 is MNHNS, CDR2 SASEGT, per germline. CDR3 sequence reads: CASSELQTYEQYF. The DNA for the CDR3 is TGTGCCAGCAGTGAACTTCAGACCTACGAGCAGTACTTC.

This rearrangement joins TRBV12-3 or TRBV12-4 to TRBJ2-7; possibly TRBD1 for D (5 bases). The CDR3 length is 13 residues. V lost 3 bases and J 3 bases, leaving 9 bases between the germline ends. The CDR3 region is CASSFRRDYEQYF. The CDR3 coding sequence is TGTGCCAGCAGTTTTCGCAGGGACTACGAGCAGTACTTC.

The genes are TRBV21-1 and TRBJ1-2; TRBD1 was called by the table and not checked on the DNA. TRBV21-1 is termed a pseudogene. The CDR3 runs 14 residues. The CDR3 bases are TGTGCCAGCAGCAAACTCTCAGGGTCTGGTGGCTACACCTTC. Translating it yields CASSKLSGSGGYTF.

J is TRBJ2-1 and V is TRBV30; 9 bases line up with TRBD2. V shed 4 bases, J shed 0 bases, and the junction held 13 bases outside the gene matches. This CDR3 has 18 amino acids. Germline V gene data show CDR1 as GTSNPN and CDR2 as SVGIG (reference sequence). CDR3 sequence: CAWTPPTSGSSSYNEQFF. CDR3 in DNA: TGTGCCTGGACTCCCCCGACTAGCGGATCGAGCTCCTACAATGAGCAGTTCTTC.

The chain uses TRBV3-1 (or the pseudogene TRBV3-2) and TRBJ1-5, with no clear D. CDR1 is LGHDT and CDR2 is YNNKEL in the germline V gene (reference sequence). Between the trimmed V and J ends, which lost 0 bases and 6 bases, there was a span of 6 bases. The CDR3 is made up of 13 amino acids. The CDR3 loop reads CASSQDPFQPQHF. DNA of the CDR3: TGTGCCAGCAGCCAAGATCCCTTTCAGCCCCAGCATTTT.

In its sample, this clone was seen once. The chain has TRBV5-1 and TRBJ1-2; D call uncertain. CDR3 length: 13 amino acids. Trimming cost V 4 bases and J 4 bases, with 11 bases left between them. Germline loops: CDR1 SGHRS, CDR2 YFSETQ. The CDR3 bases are TGCGCCAGCAGCCCCGGGAGCAGCTATGGCTACACCTTC. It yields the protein CASSPGSSYGYTF.